The TCR beta chain described here comes from a study of T cell responses to AZD1222 COVID-19 vaccine (dated by TCRdb to the early 2020s). As for the study more broadly: A total of 233 trial participants underwent TCR sequencing, of whom some 210 received two doses of AZD1222 and some 26 received two doses of the MenACWY control vaccine. Trial participants were enrolled into age subgroups of 18-55, 56-69 and 70-plus years, which contained about 150, 28 and 57 TCR-sequenced participants, respectively.

The CDR3 regions of human TCRbeta chains were analyzed by immunosequencing. In the authors' own workflow: TCRs in the repertoires were compared against a reference library of SARS-CoV-2-specific TCRs that had been generated with the MIRA antigen-specificity platform. Breadth meant the fraction of unique TCRs that were SARS-CoV-2-associated, whereas depth meant the fraction of total T cells that were SARS-CoV-2-associated. Each spike-specific TCR was assigned to its reactive spike region and to a CD4 or CD8 class using the MIRA data. Log10-transformed breadth and depth values were compared by one-way ANOVA with Sidak's multiple comparisons tests. In TCRdb, the immuneACCESS table is reduced to in-frame sequences with V and J assigned. These tables do not hold every clone; where another copy was compared, an unresolved V gene accounts for under half, and the others remain unexplained. V, J and clone size reflect that table, while D and trimming were determined from the DNA. Present in this sample are some 150,000 clones, around 83% of which were seen just once. The leading ten clones occupy about 4% of the sample.

Comment on this clone: No antigen is known for it. Nothing much larger sits one base from this clone, and base qualities are not available.

Results the study describes overall, beyond this receptor: Reportedly, almost half of the unique spike-specific TCRs recognized epitopes lying outside the regions that are mutated in the B.1.351 and B.1.1.7 variants. Because no day 14 peak-response samples were available, repertoires were characterized only after the peak T cell response. Conclusions about previously exposed vaccinees are limited because only five or six AZD1222 recipients were SARS-CoV-2 seropositive at baseline. A significant rise in spike-specific TCR breadth and depth was observed after two AZD1222 doses relative to day 0 and relative to MenACWY recipients. Participants were mostly white British, with more females than males. The authors suggested clonal diversity may have been underestimated. The vaccine-associated CD4 TCRs covered the entire spike protein, and the dominant responses fell in regions 160-218 and 743-854. The 56-69-year group was small, and its depth increase did not reach significance, likely because of low power.

The meaning of the sample's time point label: baseline before first vaccination. In the paper's terms, the treatment or condition label means: meningococcal conjugate vaccine given as trial control. The vaccinee samples were drawn from two UK trials, COV001 and COV002, one of which was a single-blind randomized controlled phase 2/3 trial testing AZD1222 (ChAdOx1 nCoV-19) in healthy adults. For TCRbeta chain sequencing, PBMC samples were collected from trial participants at day 0 and at day 28 after the second dose. This sample comprised peripheral blood, obtained on day 0 of MenACWY control vaccination. The receptor comes from an adult in good health.

The DNA sequence is as follows: TGTGCCATCAAGAGTAGCGGGGGGAGCTACGAGCAGTACTTC. Its amino acids are CAIKSSGGSYEQYF. The chain was built from TRBV10-3 and TRBJ2-7; a stretch of 10 junction bases matches TRBD2. The germline V gene gives CDR1 as ENHRY and CDR2 as SYGVKD. V is trimmed back by 7 bases and J by 3 bases, and the junction contains 6 bases that no gene match accounts for. Spanning cysteine to phenylalanine, the CDR3 consists of 14 amino acids. Just the 42-base CDR3 DNA is kept, in frame starting at base 1.